This T cell receptor (beta chain) was captured in a study of shared clonotypes between healthy human individuals. In its sample, this clone was seen a few times. CDR3 size: 13 residues. The junction had 6 bases not matched to a gene; V was cut back by 8 bases and J by 3 bases. CDR1 is SGHDN and CDR2 is FVKESK in the germline V gene. Assay: immunoSEQ multiplex PCR; the TCRdb copy retains only in-frame clones and omits some. The table shows roughly 500,000 clones, with around 79% occurring only once. Sequenced material: PBMCs. The receptor was derived from a woman aged 35 to 49 in good health. Some clones in this sample may be carry-over from other donors' samples. The chain links TRBV14 to TRBJ2-5; 7 positions match TRBD1. CDR3 sequence: CASADRVKETQYF. The CDR3, as DNA: TGTGCCAGCGCTGACAGGGTCAAAGAGACCCAGTACTTC.